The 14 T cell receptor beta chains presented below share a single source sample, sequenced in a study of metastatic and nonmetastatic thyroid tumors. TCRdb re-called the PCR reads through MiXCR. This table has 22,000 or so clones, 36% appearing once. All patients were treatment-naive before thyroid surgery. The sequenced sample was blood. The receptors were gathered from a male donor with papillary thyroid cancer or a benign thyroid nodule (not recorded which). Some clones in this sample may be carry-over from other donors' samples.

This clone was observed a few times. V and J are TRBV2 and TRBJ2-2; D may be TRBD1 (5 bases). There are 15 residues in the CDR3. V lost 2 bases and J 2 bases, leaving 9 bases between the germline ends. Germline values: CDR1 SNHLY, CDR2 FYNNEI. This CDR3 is CASSEKGINTGELFF. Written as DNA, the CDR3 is TGTGCCAGCAGTGAAAAGGGGATCAACACCGGGGAGCTGTTTTTT.

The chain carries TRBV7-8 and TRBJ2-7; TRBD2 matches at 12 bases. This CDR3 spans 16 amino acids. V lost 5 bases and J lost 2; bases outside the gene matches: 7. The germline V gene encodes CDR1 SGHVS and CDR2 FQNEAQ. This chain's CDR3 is CASSPGTSGFAYEQYF. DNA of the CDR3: TGTGCCAGCAGCCCGGGGACTAGCGGGTTCGCCTACGAGCAGTACTTC.

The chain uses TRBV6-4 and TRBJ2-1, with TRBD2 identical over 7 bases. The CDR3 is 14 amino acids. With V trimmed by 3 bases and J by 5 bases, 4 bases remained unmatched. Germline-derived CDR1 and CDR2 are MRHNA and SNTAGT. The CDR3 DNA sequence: TGTGCCAGCAGTGAGCTAGCGGAGAACAATGAGCAGTTCTTC. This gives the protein CASSELAENNEQFF.

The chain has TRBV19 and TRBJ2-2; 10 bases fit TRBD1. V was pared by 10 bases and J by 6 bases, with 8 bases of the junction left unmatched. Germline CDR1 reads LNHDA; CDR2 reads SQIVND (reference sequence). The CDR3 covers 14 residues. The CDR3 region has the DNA TGTGCCACTTCCGGGACAGGGGTGGCCGGGGAGCTGTTTTTT. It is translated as CATSGTGVAGELFF.

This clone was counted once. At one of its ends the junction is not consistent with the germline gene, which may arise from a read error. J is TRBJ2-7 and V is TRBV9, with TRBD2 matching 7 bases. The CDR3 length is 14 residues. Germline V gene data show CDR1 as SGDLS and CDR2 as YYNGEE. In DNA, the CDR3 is TGTGCCATCAGCAAGGGAGCGGGATCCTACGAGCAGTACTTC. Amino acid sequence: CAISKGAGSYEQYF.

CDR3 residues: CASSYSNTGNQPQHF. CDR3 DNA sequence: TGTGCCAGCAGTTACTCGAATACCGGGAATCAGCCCCAGCATTTT. This rearrangement joins TRBV6-5 to TRBJ1-5, with D uncertain. Deletions cut 0 bases from V and 4 bases from J, with 10 bases between. The CDR3 totals 15 residues. Looked up from germline, CDR1 is MNHEY and CDR2 is SVGAGI.

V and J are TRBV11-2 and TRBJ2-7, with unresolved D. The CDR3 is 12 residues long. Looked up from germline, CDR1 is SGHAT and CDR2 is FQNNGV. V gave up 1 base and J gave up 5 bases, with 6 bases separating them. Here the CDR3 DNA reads TGTGCCAGCAGCTTAGTTGGCAACGAGCAGTACTTC. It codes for CASSLVGNEQYF.

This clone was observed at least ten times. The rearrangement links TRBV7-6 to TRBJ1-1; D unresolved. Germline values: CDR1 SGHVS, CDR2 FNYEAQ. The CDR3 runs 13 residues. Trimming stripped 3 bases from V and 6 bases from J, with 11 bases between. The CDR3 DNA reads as TGTGCCAGCAGCTTTCGGGAGGGAGCTGAAGCTTTCTTT. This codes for CASSFREGAEAFF.

The CDR3 reads CASSPDFGIYGYTF. As DNA, the CDR3 is TGTGCCAGCAGCCCAGATTTTGGGATCTATGGCTACACCTTC. The chain couples TRBV3-1 to TRBJ1-2; D unclear. Trimming removed 4 bases at V and 4 bases at J, with 13 bases between. Germline lookup yields CDR1 LGHDT and CDR2 YNNKEL (reference sequence). The CDR3 has 14 residues. The full variable domain, its missing parts supplied by reference TRBV3-1 and TRBJ1-2, is DTAVSQTPKYLVTQMGNDKSIKCEQNLGHDTMYWYKQDSKKFLKIMFSYNNKELIINETVPNRFSPKSPDKAHLNLHINSLELGDSAVYFCASSPDFGIYGYTFGSGTRLTVV.

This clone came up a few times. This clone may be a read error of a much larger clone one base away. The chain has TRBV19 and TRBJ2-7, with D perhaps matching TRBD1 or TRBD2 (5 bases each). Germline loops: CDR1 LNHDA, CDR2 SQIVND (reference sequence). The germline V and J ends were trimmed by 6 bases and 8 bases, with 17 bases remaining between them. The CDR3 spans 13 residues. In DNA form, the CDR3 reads TGTGCCAGTAGCCCGGGACGCCACGGCCAGCAGTACTTC. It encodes CASSPGRHGQQYF.

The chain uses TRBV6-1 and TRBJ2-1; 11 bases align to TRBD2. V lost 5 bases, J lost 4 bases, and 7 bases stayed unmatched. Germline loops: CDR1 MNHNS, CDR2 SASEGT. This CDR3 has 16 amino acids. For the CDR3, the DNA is TGTGCCAGCAGTCAACTAGCGGGAGTATCGTACAATGAGCAGTTCTTC. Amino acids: CASSQLAGVSYNEQFF.

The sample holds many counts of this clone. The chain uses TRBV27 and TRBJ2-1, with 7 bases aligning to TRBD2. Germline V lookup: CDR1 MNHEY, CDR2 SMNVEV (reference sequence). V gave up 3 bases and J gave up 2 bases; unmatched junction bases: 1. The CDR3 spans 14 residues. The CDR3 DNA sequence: TGTGCCAGCAGTTTCGGGGGGACCTACAATGAGCAGTTCTTC. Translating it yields CASSFGGTYNEQFF.

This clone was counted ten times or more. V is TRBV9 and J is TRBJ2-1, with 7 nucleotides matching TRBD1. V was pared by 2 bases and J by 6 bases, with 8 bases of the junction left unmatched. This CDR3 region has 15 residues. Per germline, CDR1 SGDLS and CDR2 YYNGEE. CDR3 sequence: CASSVGGQAINEQFF. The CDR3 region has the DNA TGTGCCAGCAGCGTTGGTGGACAGGCCATCAATGAGCAGTTCTTC.

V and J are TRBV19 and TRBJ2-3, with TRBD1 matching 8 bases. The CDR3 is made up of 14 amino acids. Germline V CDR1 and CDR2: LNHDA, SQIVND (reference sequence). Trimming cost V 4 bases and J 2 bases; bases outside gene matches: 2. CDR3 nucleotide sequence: TGTGCCAGTAGTAGACAGGGGTCCACAGATACGCAGTATTTT. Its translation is CASSRQGSTDTQYF. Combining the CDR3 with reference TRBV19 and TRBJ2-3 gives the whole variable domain DGGITQSPKYLFRKEGQNVTLSCEQNLNHDAMYWYRQDPGQGLRLIYYSQIVNDFQKGDIAEGYSVSREKKESFPLTVTSAQKNPTAFYLCASSRQGSTDTQYFGPGTRLTVL.